Sequencing of this T cell receptor (beta chain) was carried out in a study of blood T cell repertoires in COVID-19. Produced via immunoSEQ multiplex PCR; TCRdb's table is partial and in-frame only. Here the sample spans more than 200,000 clones, around 89% being singletons. Clinical history as reported by participants underpinned cohort assignment. The ends were cut back, 3 bases at V and 2 bases at J, with 10 bases in the middle. The CDR3 is 14 amino acids. The germline V gene has CDR1 MNHNS and CDR2 SASEGT. The chain is built from TRBV6-1 and TRBJ1-1; D not certain. The receptor was isolated from a woman aged 25 to 39 who had recovered from COVID-19. Source material: PBMCs or T cells enriched from blood (not recorded which). Here the CDR3 reads CASSDPAGNTEAFF. The CDR3 DNA is TGTGCCAGCAGTGACCCCGCGGGTAACACTGAAGCTTTCTTT.